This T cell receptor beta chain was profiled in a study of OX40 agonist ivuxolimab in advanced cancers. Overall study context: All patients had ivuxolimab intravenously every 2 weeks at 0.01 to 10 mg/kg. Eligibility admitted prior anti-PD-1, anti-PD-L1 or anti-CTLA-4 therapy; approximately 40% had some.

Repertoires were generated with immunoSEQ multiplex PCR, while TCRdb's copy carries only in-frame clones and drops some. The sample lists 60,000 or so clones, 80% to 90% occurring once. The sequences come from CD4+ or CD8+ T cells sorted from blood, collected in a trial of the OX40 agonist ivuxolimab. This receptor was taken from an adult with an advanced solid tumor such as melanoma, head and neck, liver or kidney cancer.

CDR3 sequence: CASSDLRTGMQETQYF. The CDR3 DNA is TGTGCCAGCAGCGACCTAAGGACAGGGATGCAAGAGACCCAGTACTTC. The chain employs TRBV2 and TRBJ2-5; TRBD1 agrees at 8 bases. With 6 bases clipped from V and 2 bases from J, the junction kept 11 bases outside the gene matches. There are 16 residues in the CDR3. Germline V CDR1 and CDR2: SNHLY, FYNNEI. Together with reference TRBV2 and TRBJ2-5, the CDR3 gives the full variable domain: EPEVTQTPSHQVTQMGQEVILRCVPISNHLYFYWYRQILGQKVEFLVSFYNNEISEKSEIFDDQFSVERPDGSNFTLKIRSTKLEDSAMYFCASSDLRTGMQETQYFGPGTRLLVL.